These 19 T cell receptor beta chains were all obtained from the same sample, sequenced in a study of T cells in Graves' hyperthyroidism and ophthalmopathy. RNA transcripts yielded amplified TCR beta CDR3 regions. The TCR CDR3 first-round RT-PCR relied on the HTBI primer set. MiXCR was run by TCRdb on the multiplex PCR reads, yielding one entry per CDR3 protein. The sample holds fewer than 350,000 distinct CDR3 sequences; 13% are singletons and the top ten take approximately 8.6%. Sequencing input: blood. The receptor set was obtained from a woman in her 30s with Graves' hyperthyroidism that later progressed to Graves' ophthalmopathy.

This clonotype was recorded a few times. The V and J genes are TRBV4-1 and TRBJ1-2; tentative D call: TRBD1 (6 bases). The V gene lost 0 bases and the J gene lost 4 bases, with 12 bases spanning the gap. This CDR3 is 15 amino acids long. Germline V CDR1 and CDR2: MGHRA, YSYEKL. CDR3 coding DNA: TGCGCCAGCAGCCAAGAAAACGGCAGGGGCTATGGCTACACCTTC. Protein sequence: CASSQENGRGYGYTF.

This clonotype was counted at least ten times. CDR3 DNA sequence: TGTGCCAGCAGCTTCGAGGGAAGAATGAACACTGAAGCTTTCTTT. Translated: CASSFEGRMNTEAFF. The V call is TRBV5-5, the J call TRBJ1-1; D gene unclear. The germline V gene encodes CDR1 SGHKS and CDR2 YYEKEE (reference sequence). V lost 2 bases, J lost 0 bases, and 11 bases lay in between. CDR3 length: 15 amino acids.

This clonotype occurred a few times. The V and J genes are TRBV6-1 and TRBJ1-1; D not certain. The CDR3 covers 14 residues. V lost 5 bases and J lost 1, with 11 bases in between. Germline CDR1 and CDR2: MNHNS and SASEGT. In DNA, the CDR3 is TGTGCCAGCAGTCGATCCGCCGCGAACACTGAAGCTTTCTTT. It codes for CASSRSAANTEAFF.

V gene TRBV11-2 combines with J gene TRBJ1-1; D gene unclear. Germline V gives CDR1 SGHAT, CDR2 FQNNGV. The CDR3 covers 14 residues. With 5 bases removed from V and 0 bases from J, the gap between germline ends came to 10 bases. For the CDR3, the DNA is TGTGCCAGCAGCGTAACACCTATGAACACTGAAGCTTTCTTT. The encoded protein is CASSVTPMNTEAFF.

This clonotype was counted many times. The chain has TRBV15 and TRBJ1-6; 9 positions agree with TRBD1. The germline V gene has CDR1 LNHNV and CDR2 YYDKDF (reference sequence). CDR3 length: 14 amino acids. With V trimmed by 3 bases and J by 10 bases, 4 bases remained unmatched. The CDR3 here is CATSSRQGGSPLHF. CDR3 DNA sequence: TGTGCCACCAGCAGTAGACAGGGGGGATCACCCCTCCACTTT.

This clonotype was recorded a few times. CDR3 sequence (DNA): TGTGCCAGCAGCGGGGACGGATCAGCCTACAATGAGCAGTTCTTC. This translates into CASSGDGSAYNEQFF. This sequence joins TRBV9 and TRBJ2-1, with D tentatively TRBD1 or TRBD2 (5 bases each). Trimming took 3 bases from V and 2 from J, leaving 12 bases between them. The CDR3 sequence is 15 residues long. Per germline, CDR1 SGDLS and CDR2 YYNGEE.

This clonotype was found many times. V and J are TRBV5-1 and TRBJ1-5, with 9 positions matching TRBD1. The CDR3 totals 15 residues. The J segment lost 4 bases and the V segment lost 0 bases, leaving 2 bases of the junction unmatched. Per the germline V gene, CDR1 is SGHRS and CDR2 is YFSETQ. The CDR3 loop reads CASSLGDRANQPQHF. CDR3 sequence (DNA): TGCGCCAGCAGCTTGGGGGACAGGGCAAATCAGCCCCAGCATTTT. The full variable domain, completed using reference TRBV5-1 and TRBJ1-5, is KAGVTQTPRYLIKTRGQQVTLSCSPISGHRSVSWYQQTPGQGLQFLFEYFSETQRNKGNFPGRFSGRQFSNSRSEMNVSTLELGDSALYLCASSLGDRANQPQHFGDGTRLSIL.

V and J are TRBV2 and TRBJ1-5, with D perhaps matching TRBD1 (6 bases). Germline values: CDR1 SNHLY, CDR2 FYNNEI. Trimming removed 4 bases at V and 0 bases at J, with 19 bases between. The CDR3 runs 18 residues. The CDR3 region is CASSVQGQNPNSNQPQHF. As DNA, the CDR3 is TGTGCCAGCAGTGTTCAAGGACAGAACCCTAATAGCAATCAGCCCCAGCATTTT.

On this clonotype itself: The junction shows a germline mismatch at one end, possibly a read error. The rearrangement uses TRBV7-2 and TRBJ1-2; TRBD1 aligns across 7 bases. CDR3 length equals 18 residues. Germline assignment: CDR1 SGHTA and CDR2 FQGNSA. This CDR3 reads CVSSQRGLPVFSNYGYTF. The CDR3, as DNA: TGTGTCAGCAGCCAAAGGGGGCTGCCGGTATTCTCTAACTATGGCTACACCTTC.

This clonotype was observed many times. This chain joins TRBV6-2 or TRBV6-3 and TRBJ2-7; the D gene is possibly TRBD2 (6 bases). From germline, CDR1 is MNHEY and CDR2 SVGEGT. The CDR3 contains 15 residues. Trimming removed 0 bases from V and 3 bases from J, with 12 bases in between. CDR3: CASSYSNGGYYEQYF. CDR3 in DNA: TGTGCCAGCAGTTACTCGAATGGGGGGTACTACGAGCAGTACTTC.

To note about this clonotype: One end of the junction fails to match germline, which may point to a read error. J is TRBJ2-2 and V is TRBV4-2; D gene unclear. The CDR3 is 14 residues long. Germline V gene sequence: CDR1 LGHNA, CDR2 YNFKEQ. The CDR3 sequence is CASGQDMVGGELFF. The CDR3, as DNA: TGTGCCAGCGGCCAAGATATGGTGGGCGGGGAGCTGTTTTTT.

This clonotype was detected ten times or more. This chain joins TRBV28 and TRBJ2-3; the D is unclear. The CDR3 runs 12 residues. V shed 6 bases and J shed 11 bases, with 15 bases lying between them. Per the germline V gene, CDR1 is MDHEN and CDR2 is SYDVKM. The DNA of the CDR3 is TGTGCCAGCAGCTTAGCCTCGTTGGGGCAGTATTTT. It codes for CASSLASLGQYF.

This clonotype was seen only a few times. Given a much more abundant clone one base away, this may be a read error. The chain employs TRBV20-1 and TRBJ1-2; 7 nucleotides line up with TRBD1. Germline CDR1 is DFQATT and CDR2 is SNEGSKA (reference sequence). This CDR3 is 13 amino acids long. Here the CDR3 DNA reads TGCGGTGCCCGTCCAGACAGGGACTATGGCTACACCTTC. Its translation: CGARPDRDYGYTF.

In this sample, this clonotype turned up a few times. This sequence joins TRBV6-2 or TRBV6-3 and TRBJ1-6; D not certain. This CDR3 spans 15 amino acids. V was trimmed by 1 base and J by 7 bases, leaving 11 bases between them. CDR1 and CDR2 (germline): MNHEY, SVGEGT. This CDR3 is CASSYFLGGNSPLHF. The CDR3 DNA reads as TGTGCCAGCAGTTACTTCTTAGGTGGCAATTCACCCCTCCACTTT.

This clonotype showed up just a few times. The J gene is TRBJ2-1, the V gene TRBV7-9; 8 nucleotides match TRBD2. CDR3 length: 16 residues. The trim removed 5 bases at V and 7 bases at J, leaving 13 bases unmatched. Per the germline V gene, CDR1 is SEHNR and CDR2 is FQNEAQ (reference sequence). The CDR3 loop is CASSKRRGTSENEQFF. The CDR3 region has the DNA TGTGCCAGCAGCAAACGTAGGGGGACTAGTGAAAATGAGCAGTTCTTC.

Many counts were recorded for this clonotype. The chain uses TRBV6-1 and TRBJ2-7; D unresolved. V was clipped by 5 bases and J by 1 base, with 18 bases between them. The length of the CDR3 is 16 residues. From germline, CDR1 is MNHNS and CDR2 SASEGT. CDR3 sequence: CASSFDSRTLSYEQYF. CDR3 coding DNA: TGTGCCAGCAGTTTTGATAGTAGGACGCTATCCTACGAGCAGTACTTC.

This clonotype was counted at least ten times. The chain couples TRBV28 to TRBJ1-5, with TRBD1 matching over 7 bases. The CDR3 covers 16 residues. Unmatched junction bases numbered 6, after V lost 4 bases and J lost 0 bases. In germline, CDR1 is MDHEN, CDR2 SYDVKM. This CDR3 is CASSSPGGVSNQPQHF. Here the CDR3 DNA reads TGTGCCAGCAGTTCCCCAGGGGGAGTTAGCAATCAGCCCCAGCATTTT.

Ten or more counts support this clonotype. The chain recombines TRBV11-1 with TRBJ2-6; D unresolved. V lost 2 bases to trimming and J lost 1 base, with 9 bases between them. The CDR3 covers 16 residues. Germline CDR1 is SGHAT and CDR2 is FQDESV (reference sequence). CDR3 in amino acids: CASSLRRPSGANVLTF. The CDR3 region has the DNA TGTGCCAGCAGCTTAAGGCGACCATCTGGGGCCAACGTCCTGACTTTC.

This clonotype came up many times. The chain couples TRBV7-9 to TRBJ2-5; D tentatively reads TRBD1 or TRBD2 (5 bases each). The CDR3 runs to 15 residues. V lost 5 bases, J lost 2 bases, and 15 bases lay in between. Germline CDR1 and CDR2: SEHNR and FQNEAQ (reference sequence). In nucleotides, the CDR3 is TGTGCCAGCAGCGCCCCCCGGGACCTACAAGAGACCCAGTACTTC. Translating it yields CASSAPRDLQETQYF.